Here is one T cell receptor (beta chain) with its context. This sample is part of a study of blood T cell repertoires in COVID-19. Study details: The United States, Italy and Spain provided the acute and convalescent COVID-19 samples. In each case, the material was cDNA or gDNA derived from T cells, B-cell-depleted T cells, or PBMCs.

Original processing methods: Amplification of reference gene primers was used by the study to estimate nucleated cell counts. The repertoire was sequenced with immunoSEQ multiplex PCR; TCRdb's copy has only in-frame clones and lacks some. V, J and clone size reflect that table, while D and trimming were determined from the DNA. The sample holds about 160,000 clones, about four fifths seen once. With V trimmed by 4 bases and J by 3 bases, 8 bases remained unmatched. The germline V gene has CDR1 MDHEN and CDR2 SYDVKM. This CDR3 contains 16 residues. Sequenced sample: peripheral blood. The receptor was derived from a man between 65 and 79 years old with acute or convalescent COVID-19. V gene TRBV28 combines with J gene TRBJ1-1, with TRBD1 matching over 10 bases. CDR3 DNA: TGTGCCAGCAGTTCCAGGGACAGGGGTGTGGACACTGAAGCTTTCTTT. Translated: CASSSRDRGVDTEAFF.